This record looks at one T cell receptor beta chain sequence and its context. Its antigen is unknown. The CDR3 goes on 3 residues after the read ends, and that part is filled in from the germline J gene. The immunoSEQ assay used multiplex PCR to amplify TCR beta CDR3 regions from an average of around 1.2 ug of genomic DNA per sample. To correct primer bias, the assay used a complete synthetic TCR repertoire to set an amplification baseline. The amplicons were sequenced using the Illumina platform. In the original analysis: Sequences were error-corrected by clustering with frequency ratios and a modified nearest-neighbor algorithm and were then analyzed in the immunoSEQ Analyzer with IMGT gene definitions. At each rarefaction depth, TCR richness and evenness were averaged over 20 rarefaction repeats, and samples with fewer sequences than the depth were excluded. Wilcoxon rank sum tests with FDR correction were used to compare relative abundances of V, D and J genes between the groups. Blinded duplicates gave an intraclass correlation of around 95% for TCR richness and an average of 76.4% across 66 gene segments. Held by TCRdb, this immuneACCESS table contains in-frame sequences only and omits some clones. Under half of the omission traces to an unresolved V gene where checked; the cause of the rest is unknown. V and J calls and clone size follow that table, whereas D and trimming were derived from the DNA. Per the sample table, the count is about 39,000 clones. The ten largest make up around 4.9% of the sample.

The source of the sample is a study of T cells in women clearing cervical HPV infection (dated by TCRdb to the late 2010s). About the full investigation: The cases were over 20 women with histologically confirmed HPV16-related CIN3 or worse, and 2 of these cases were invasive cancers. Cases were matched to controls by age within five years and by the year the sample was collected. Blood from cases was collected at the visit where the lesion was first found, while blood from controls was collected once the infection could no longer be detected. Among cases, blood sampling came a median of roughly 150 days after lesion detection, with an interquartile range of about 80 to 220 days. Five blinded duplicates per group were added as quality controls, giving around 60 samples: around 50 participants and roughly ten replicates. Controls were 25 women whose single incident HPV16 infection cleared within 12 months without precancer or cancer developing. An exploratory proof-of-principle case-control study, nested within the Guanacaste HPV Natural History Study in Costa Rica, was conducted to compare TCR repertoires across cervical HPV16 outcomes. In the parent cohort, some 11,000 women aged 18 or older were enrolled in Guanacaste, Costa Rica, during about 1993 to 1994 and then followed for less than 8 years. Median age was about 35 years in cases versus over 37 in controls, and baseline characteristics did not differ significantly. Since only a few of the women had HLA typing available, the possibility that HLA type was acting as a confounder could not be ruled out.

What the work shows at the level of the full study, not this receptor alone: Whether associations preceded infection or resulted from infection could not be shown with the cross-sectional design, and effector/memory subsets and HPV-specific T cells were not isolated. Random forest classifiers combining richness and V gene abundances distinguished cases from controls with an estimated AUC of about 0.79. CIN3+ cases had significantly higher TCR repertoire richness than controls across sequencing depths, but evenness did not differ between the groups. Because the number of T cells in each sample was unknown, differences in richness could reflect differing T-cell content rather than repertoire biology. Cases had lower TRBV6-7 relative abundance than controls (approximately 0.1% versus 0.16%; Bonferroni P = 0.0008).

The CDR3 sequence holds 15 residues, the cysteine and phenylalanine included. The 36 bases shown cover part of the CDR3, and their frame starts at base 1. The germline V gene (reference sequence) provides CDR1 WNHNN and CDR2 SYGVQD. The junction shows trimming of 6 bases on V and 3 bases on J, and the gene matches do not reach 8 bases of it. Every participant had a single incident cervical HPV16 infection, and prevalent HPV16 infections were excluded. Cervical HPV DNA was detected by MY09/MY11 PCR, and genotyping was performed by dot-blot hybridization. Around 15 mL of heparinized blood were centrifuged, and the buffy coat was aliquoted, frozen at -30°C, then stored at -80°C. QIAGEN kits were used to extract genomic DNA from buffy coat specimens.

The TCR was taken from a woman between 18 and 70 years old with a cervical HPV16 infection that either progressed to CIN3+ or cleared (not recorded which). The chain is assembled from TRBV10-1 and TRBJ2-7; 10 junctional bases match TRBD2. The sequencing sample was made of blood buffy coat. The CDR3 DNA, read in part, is TGCGCCAGCAGCGAACCTAGCGGGGGACTCTACGAG. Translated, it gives CASSEPSGGLYE. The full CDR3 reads CASSEPSGGLYEQYF.